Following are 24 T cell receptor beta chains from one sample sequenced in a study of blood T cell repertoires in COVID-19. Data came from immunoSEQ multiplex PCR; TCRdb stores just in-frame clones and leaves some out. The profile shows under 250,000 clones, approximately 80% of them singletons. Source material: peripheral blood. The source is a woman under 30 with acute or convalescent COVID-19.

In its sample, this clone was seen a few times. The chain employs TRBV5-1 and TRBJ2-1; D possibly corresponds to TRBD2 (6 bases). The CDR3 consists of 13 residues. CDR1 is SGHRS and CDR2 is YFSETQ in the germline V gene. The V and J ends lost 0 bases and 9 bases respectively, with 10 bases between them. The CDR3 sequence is CASSLAGGIEQFF. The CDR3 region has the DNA TGCGCCAGCAGCTTGGCCGGCGGGATTGAGCAGTTCTTC.

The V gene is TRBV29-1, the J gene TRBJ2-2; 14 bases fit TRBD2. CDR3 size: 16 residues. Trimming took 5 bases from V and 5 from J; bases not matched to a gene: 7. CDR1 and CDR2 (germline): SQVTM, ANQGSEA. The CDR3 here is CSVKGLAGGGTGELFF. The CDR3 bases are TGCAGCGTTAAAGGACTAGCGGGAGGTGGGACCGGGGAGCTGTTTTTT.

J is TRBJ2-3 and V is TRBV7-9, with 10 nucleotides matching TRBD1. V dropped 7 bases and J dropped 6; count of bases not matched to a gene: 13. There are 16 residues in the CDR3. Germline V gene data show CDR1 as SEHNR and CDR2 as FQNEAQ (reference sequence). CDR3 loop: CASTAPRTGGGDTQYF. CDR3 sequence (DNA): TGTGCCAGCACCGCGCCCAGGACAGGGGGTGGCGATACGCAGTATTTT.

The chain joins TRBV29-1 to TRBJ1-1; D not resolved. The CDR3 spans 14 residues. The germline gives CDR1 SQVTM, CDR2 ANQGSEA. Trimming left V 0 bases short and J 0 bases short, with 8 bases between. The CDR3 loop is CSVEEGSLNTEAFF. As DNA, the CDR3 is TGCAGCGTTGAAGAGGGCAGTTTGAACACTGAAGCTTTCTTT.

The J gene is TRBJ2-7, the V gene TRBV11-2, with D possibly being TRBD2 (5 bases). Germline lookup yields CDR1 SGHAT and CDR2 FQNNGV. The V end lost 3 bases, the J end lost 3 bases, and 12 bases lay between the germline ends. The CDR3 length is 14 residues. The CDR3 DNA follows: TGTGCCAGCAGCTTGACTAAGCCCCGCTACGAGCAGTACTTC. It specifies CASSLTKPRYEQYF.

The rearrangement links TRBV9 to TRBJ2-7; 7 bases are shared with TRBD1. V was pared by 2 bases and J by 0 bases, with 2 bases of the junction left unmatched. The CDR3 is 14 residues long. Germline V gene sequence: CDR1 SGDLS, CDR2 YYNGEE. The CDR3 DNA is TGTGCCAGCAGCGTCCAGGGGGACTCCTACGAGCAGTACTTC. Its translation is CASSVQGDSYEQYF.

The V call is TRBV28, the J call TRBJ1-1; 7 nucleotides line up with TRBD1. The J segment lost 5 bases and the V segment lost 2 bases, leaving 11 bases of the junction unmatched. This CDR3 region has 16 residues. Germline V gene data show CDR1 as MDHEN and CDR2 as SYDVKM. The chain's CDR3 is CASSLSAGTVDTEAFF. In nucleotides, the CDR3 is TGTGCCAGCAGTTTAAGTGCCGGGACAGTGGATACTGAAGCTTTCTTT.

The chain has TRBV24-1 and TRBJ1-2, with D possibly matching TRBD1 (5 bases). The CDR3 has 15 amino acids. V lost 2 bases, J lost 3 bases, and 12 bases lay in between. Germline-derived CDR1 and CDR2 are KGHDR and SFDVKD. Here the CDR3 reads CATSDSRAGHYGYTF. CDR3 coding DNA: TGTGCCACCAGTGATTCCAGGGCAGGACACTATGGCTACACCTTC.

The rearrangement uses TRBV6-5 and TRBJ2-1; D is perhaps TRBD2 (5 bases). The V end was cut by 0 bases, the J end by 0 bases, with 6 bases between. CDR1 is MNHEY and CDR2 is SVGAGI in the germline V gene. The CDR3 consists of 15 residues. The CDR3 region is CASSYSSASYNEQFF. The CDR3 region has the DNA TGTGCCAGCAGTTACTCTAGCGCCTCCTACAATGAGCAGTTCTTC.

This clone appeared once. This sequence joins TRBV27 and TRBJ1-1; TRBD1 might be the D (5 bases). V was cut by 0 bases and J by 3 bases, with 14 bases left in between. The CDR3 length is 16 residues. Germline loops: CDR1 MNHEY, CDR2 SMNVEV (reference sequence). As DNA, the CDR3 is TGTGCCAGCAGTTTATCGGTGGACACTTTGGACACTGAAGCTTTCTTT. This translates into CASSLSVDTLDTEAFF.

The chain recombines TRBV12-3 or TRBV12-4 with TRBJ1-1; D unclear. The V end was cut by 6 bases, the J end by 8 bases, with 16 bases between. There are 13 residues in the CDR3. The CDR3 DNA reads TGTGCCAGCAGCTTTGAGCGGGTGGGAGAAGCTTTCTTT. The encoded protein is CASSFERVGEAFF.

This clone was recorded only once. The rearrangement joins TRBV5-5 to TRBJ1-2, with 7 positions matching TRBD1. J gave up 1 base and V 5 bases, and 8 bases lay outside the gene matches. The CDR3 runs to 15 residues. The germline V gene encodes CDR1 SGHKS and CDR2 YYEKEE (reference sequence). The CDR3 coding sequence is TGTGCCAGCAGTTCCGGGACAGCTAATAACTATGGCTACACCTTC. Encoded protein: CASSSGTANNYGYTF.

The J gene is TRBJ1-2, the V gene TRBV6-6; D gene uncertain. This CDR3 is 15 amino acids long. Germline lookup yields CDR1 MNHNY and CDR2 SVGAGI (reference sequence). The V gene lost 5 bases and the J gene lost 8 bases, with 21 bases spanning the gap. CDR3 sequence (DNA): TGTGCCAGCAGTCCTCGGGAGACCCCGACGAGCGGCTACACCTTC. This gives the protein CASSPRETPTSGYTF.

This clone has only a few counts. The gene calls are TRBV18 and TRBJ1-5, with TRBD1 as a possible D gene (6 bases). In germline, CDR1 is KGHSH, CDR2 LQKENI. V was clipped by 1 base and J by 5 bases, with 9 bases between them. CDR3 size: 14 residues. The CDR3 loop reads CASSPRDTYQPQHF. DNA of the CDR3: TGTGCCAGCTCACCACGGGACACATATCAGCCCCAGCATTTT.

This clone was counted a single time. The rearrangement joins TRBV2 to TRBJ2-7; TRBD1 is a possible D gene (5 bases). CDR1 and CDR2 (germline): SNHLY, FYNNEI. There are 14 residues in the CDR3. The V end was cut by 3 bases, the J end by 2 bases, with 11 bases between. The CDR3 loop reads CASSDQGQPYEQYF. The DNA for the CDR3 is TGTGCCAGCAGTGACCAGGGCCAACCCTACGAGCAGTACTTC.

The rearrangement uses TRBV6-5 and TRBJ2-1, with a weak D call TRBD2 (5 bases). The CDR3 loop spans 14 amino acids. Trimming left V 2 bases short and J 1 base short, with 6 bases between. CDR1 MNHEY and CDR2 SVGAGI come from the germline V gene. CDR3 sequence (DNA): TGTGCCAGCAGTTACGGACTTTCCTACAATGAGCAGTTCTTC. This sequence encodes CASSYGLSYNEQFF.

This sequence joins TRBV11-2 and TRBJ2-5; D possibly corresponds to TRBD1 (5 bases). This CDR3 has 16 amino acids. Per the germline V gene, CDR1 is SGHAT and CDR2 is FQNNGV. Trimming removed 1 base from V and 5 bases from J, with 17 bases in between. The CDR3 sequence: CASSLGGSGFWETQYF. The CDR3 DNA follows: TGTGCCAGCAGCTTAGGAGGCTCAGGGTTCTGGGAGACCCAGTACTTC.

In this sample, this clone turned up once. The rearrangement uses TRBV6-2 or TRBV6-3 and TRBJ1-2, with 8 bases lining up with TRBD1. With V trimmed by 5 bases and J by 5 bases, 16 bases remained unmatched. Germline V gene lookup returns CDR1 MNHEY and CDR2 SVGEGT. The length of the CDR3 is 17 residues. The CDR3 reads CASSLGQGLYLGYGYTF. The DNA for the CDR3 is TGTGCCAGCAGTCTCGGACAGGGACTGTATTTAGGATATGGCTACACCTTC.

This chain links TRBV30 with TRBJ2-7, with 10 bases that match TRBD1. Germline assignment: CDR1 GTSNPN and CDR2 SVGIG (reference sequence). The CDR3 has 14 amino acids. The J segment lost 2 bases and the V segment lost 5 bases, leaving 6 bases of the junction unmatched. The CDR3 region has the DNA TGTGCCTGGTCGGGAGGACAGGGGGCCTACGAGCAGTACTTC. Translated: CAWSGGQGAYEQYF.

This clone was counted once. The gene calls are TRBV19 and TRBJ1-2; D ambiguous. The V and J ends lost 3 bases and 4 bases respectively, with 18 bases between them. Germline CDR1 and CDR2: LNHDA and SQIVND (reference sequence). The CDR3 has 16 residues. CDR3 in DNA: TGTGCCAGTAGTATCACGGGAGTCCTCCTAGCCTATGGCTACACCTTC. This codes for CASSITGVLLAYGYTF.

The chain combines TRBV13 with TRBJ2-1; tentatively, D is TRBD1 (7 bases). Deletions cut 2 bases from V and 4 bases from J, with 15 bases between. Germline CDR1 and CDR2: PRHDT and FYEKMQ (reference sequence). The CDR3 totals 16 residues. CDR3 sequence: CASSLWATGTYNEQFF. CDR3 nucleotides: TGTGCCAGCAGCTTATGGGCGACAGGGACTTACAATGAGCAGTTCTTC.

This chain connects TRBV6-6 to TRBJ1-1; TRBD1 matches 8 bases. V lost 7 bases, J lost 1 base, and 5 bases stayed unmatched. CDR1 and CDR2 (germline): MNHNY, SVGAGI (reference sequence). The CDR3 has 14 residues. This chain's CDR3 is CASNTRGRNTEAFF. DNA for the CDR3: TGTGCCAGCAATACCAGGGGGCGGAACACTGAAGCTTTCTTT.

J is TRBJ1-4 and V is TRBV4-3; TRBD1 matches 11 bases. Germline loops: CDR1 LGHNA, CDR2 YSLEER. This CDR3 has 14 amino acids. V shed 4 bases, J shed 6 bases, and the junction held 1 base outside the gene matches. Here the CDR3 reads CASSPGQGDEKLFF. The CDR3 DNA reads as TGCGCCAGCAGCCCGGGACAGGGGGATGAAAAACTGTTTTTT.

CDR3 DNA sequence: TGTGCCAGTAGTATGCCTAGCGGGACTAAACAAAACACCGGGGAGCTGTTTTTT. This translates into CASSMPSGTKQNTGELFF. The rearrangement uses TRBV19 and TRBJ2-2; TRBD2 agrees at 9 bases. Unmatched junction bases numbered 10, after V lost 3 bases and J lost 2 bases. This CDR3 has 18 amino acids. Germline V lookup: CDR1 LNHDA, CDR2 SQIVND (reference sequence).